This is a list of T cell receptor beta chains from one sample in a study of T cell responses to AZD1222 COVID-19 vaccine. The method was immunoSEQ multiplex PCR; TCRdb's version includes in-frame clones alone and lacks a portion of them. The sample shows over 65,000 clones, around four fifths of them seen only once. The specimen comprised peripheral blood, sampled on day 0 of AZD1222 vaccination. These receptors were taken from an adult in good health. Both conserved end residues are part of each CDR3. The D gene is left open where the match is weak. Clone sizes are given selectively: once, few, many, or a class where the clone is expanded.

j_call clone_size v_call d_call cdr3_nt cdr3_aa
TRBJ1-2 NA TRBV19 TRBD1 TGTGCCAGTAGCATGACAGGGGCCTATGGCTACACCTTC CASSMTGAYGYTF
TRBJ1-1 NA TRBV19 NA TGTGCCAGTACGGGGATAGGGCCCCCCCTGAACACTGAAGCTTTCTTT CASTGIGPPLNTEAFF
TRBJ2-7 NA TRBV5-4 NA TGTGCCAGCAGCGACAGATCAAAGGCCTCCGACGAGCAGTACTTC CASSDRSKASDEQYF
TRBJ2-7 NA TRBV5-4 NA TGTGCCAGCAGCTTGAGGGGCTACGAGCAGTACTTC CASSLRGYEQYF
TRBJ1-1 few TRBV27 NA TGTGCCAGCAGTGACCGTCGTTTGAGCAACACTGAAGCTTTCTTT CASSDRRLSNTEAFF
TRBJ1-2 NA TRBV6-5 NA TGTGCCAGCAGTTACTCAGGGCAGTTACATGGCTACACCTTC CASSYSGQLHGYTF
TRBJ1-2 NA TRBV12-3/TRBV12-4 TRBD1 TGTGCCAGCAGCGGGACAGCTTCAGGCTACACCTTC CASSGTASGYTF
TRBJ2-1 NA TRBV21-1 NA TGTGCCAGCAGACAAGGGCATGAGCAGTTCTTC CASRQGHEQFF
TRBJ1-4 few TRBV28 TRBD1 TGTGCCAGCAGTTTGACAGGGGCGACTAATGAAAAACTGTTTTTT CASSLTGATNEKLFF
TRBJ1-5 NA TRBV19 TRBD1 TGTGCCAGTAATTGGGACAGCGTTAGCAATCAGCCCCAGCATTTT CASNWDSVSNQPQHF
TRBJ1-2 NA TRBV5-4 NA TGTGCCAGCAGCCCTAAATCTTTCGGGTATGGCTACACCTTC CASSPKSFGYGYTF
TRBJ1-1 NA TRBV14 NA TGTGCCAGCAGCCCTTTCTCGGCCGTCGGGGGCACTGAAGCTTTCTTT CASSPFSAVGGTEAFF
TRBJ2-7 NA TRBV14 NA TGTGCCAGCAGCCAAGATCATTATAGGGACGAGCAGTACTTC CASSQDHYRDEQYF
TRBJ1-5 few TRBV11-2 TRBD1 TGTGCCAGCAGCTTAGAGGCCACAGGGGGCGGCCAGCCCCAGCATTTT CASSLEATGGGQPQHF
TRBJ1-4 NA TRBV15 NA TGTGCCACCAGCAGAGATGGCAGGGCCAATGAAAAACTGTTTTTT CATSRDGRANEKLFF
TRBJ2-1 NA TRBV5-1 NA TGCGCCAGCAGCCCGGAGGGGGGGGCCTACAATGAGCAGTTCTTC CASSPEGGAYNEQFF
TRBJ2-1 NA TRBV6-4 TRBD1 TGTGCCAGCAGTGACGGGGAGACAGGGGGGAGTGAGCAGTTCTTC CASSDGETGGSEQFF
TRBJ2-7 NA TRBV5-8 NA TGTGCCAGCAGCCCTCCAGCGCACCACTACGAGCAGTACTTC CASSPPAHHYEQYF
TRBJ1-6 NA TRBV6-6 TRBD1 TGTGCCAGCAGACGATCAGGGGGAGGAGTGAATTCACCCCTCCACTTT CASRRSGGGVNSPLHF
TRBJ1-4 few TRBV5-1 TRBD1 TGCGCCAGCAGCCGAGGACAGGGAGGTGAAAAACTGTTTTTT CASSRGQGGEKLFF
TRBJ1-4 NA TRBV21-1 NA TGTGCCAGCACCCGCTACCCTGGACAGGGGGTCGCTAATGAAAAACTGTTTTTT CASTRYPGQGVANEKLFF
TRBJ2-3 NA TRBV19 TRBD2 TGTGCCAGTAGTATCCGAACTAGCGGGAGTACAGATACGCAGTATTTT CASSIRTSGSTDTQYF
TRBJ1-6 NA TRBV6-5 NA TGTGCCAGCAGTTTAGGGGTGCAGGGCGGTTCACCCCTCCACTTT CASSLGVQGGSPLHF
TRBJ2-1 NA TRBV18 TRBD2 TGTGCCAGCTCACCATACACCTTAGCGGGAGGGGTTTACAATGAGCAGTTCTTC CASSPYTLAGGVYNEQFF
TRBJ1-2 few TRBV10-3 NA TGTGCCATCAGTGCCCAGCAGTCATATGGCTACACCTTC CAISAQQSYGYTF